These 16 T cell receptor beta chains came from one sample sequenced in a study of patients and donors after allogeneic stem cell transplantation. TCRdb used MiXCR to reprocess the RT-PCR reads, holding one entry per CDR3 protein. This table holds over 130,000 distinct CDR3 sequences, 30% to 45% found once. The sequenced sample consisted of blood, either unsorted or a sorted T cell fraction (not recorded which). These receptors were taken from a human donor who was either an allogeneic HSCT recipient or a stem cell or donor lymphocyte infusion donor (not recorded which). It is not recorded whose cells these are; they may come from a transplant donor.

This clonotype was recorded a few times. This chain uses TRBV29-1 with TRBJ1-2, with D possibly being TRBD1 (5 bases). V was pared by 0 bases and J by 1 base, with 9 bases between. Germline loops: CDR1 SQVTM, CDR2 ANQGSEA. The CDR3 has 14 amino acids. Here the CDR3 DNA reads TGCAGCGTTGAAGACAGGGCTTATAACTATGGCTACACCTTC. Protein sequence: CSVEDRAYNYGYTF.

The chain carries TRBV10-3 and TRBJ1-5; 9 nucleotides align to TRBD1. The CDR3 is 16 residues long. The V gene end was trimmed by 0 bases and the J gene end by 8 bases; junction bases not matched to a gene: 8. Germline CDR1 ENHRY, CDR2 SYGVKD. As DNA, the CDR3 is TGTGCCATCAGTGAGTCGATTCCGGACAGGGGAAAGCCCCAGCATTTT. Translated, it gives CAISESIPDRGKPQHF.

This chain links TRBV11-2 with TRBJ1-3; D uncertain. Trimming left V 3 bases short and J 0 bases short, with 3 bases between. The germline gives CDR1 SGHAT, CDR2 FQNNGV. The CDR3 runs to 13 residues. The CDR3 DNA reads TGTGCCAGCAGCTTTTTCTCTGGAAACACCATATATTTT. This translates into CASSFFSGNTIYF.

V gene TRBV6-6 combines with J gene TRBJ1-3, with D possibly being TRBD1 (6 bases). The germline V gene encodes CDR1 MNHNY and CDR2 SVGAGI (reference sequence). Between the trimmed V and J ends, which lost 4 bases and 2 bases, there was a span of 9 bases. The CDR3 totals 14 residues. The CDR3 DNA reads as TGTGCCAGCAGTTGGGGGCCAACTGGAAACACCATATATTTT. It codes for CASSWGPTGNTIYF.

A single count supports this clonotype. The CDR3 nucleotides are TGTGCCAGCAGTTTCACGAACAGGGGAGGGAACACTGAAGCTTTCTTT. Translated, it gives CASSFTNRGGNTEAFF. The rearrangement uses TRBV28 and TRBJ1-1, with 7 bases matching TRBD1. The CDR3 sequence is 16 residues long. V dropped 3 bases and J dropped 1; count of bases not matched to a gene: 8. The germline V gene has CDR1 MDHEN and CDR2 SYDVKM.

This clonotype appeared once. The chain combines TRBV5-1 with TRBJ2-3, with no clear D. The CDR3 contains 13 residues. Germline V gene sequence: CDR1 SGHRS, CDR2 YFSETQ. V lost 4 bases and J 5 bases, leaving 11 bases between the germline ends. CDR3 in DNA: TGCGCCAGCAGCCTCGGGTCGGAAGATACGCAGTATTTT. Its protein is CASSLGSEDTQYF.

J is TRBJ2-3 and V is TRBV28, with D hard to call. This CDR3 has 12 residues. Trimming removed 6 bases at V and 6 bases at J, with 10 bases between. Germline assignment: CDR1 MDHEN and CDR2 SYDVKM. CDR3 sequence (DNA): TGTGCCAGCAGCCCCGGGTGGGATACGCAGTATTTT. This encodes CASSPGWDTQYF.

This clonotype has a handful of counts. The chain recombines TRBV10-3 with TRBJ1-2; TRBD1 aligns across 7 bases. The germline CDR1 and CDR2 sequences are ENHRY and SYGVKD. Trimming took 3 bases from V and 11 from J; bases not matched to a gene: 6. The CDR3 runs 12 residues. The CDR3 sequence is CAISEEGQPYTF. The CDR3 nucleotides read TGTGCCATCAGTGAAGAGGGACAGCCTTACACCTTC.

V is TRBV7-8 and J is TRBJ1-4; D might be TRBD1 (6 bases). The CDR3 contains 16 residues. With 6 bases removed from V and 6 bases from J, the gap between germline ends came to 20 bases. The germline CDR1 and CDR2 sequences are SGHVS and FQNEAQ. This CDR3 reads CASRHRRGGNHEKLFF. The CDR3 DNA follows: TGTGCCAGCAGGCATAGGAGGGGGGGCAATCATGAAAAACTGTTTTTT.

J is TRBJ1-6 and V is TRBV7-9; unclear D gene. The ends were cut back, 0 bases at V and 9 bases at J, with 18 bases in the middle. This CDR3 contains 17 residues. CDR1 and CDR2 from the germline V gene are SEHNR and FQNEAQ (reference sequence). The CDR3 loop is CASSLAGGRRNSSPLHF. CDR3 bases: TGTGCCAGCAGCTTAGCGGGAGGGAGAAGAAACTCTTCACCCCTCCACTTT.

This clonotype has just a few counts. The chain employs TRBV4-1 and TRBJ1-4, with D unclear. The CDR3 is 13 amino acids. Germline V gene sequence: CDR1 MGHRA, CDR2 YSYEKL. Trimming cost V 6 bases and J 8 bases, with 13 bases left between them. The CDR3, as DNA: TGCGCCAGCAGTAGGGCCGTGGGAGAAAAACTGTTTTTT. It codes for CASSRAVGEKLFF.

The V gene is TRBV25-1, the J gene TRBJ2-1, with D perhaps TRBD1 (6 bases). CDR3 length: 15 residues. Germline lookup yields CDR1 MGHDK and CDR2 SYGVNS. The germline V and J ends were trimmed by 1 base and 4 bases, with 11 bases remaining between them. The CDR3 sequence is CASSESGQSYNEQFF. The CDR3 nucleotides read TGTGCCAGCAGTGAATCAGGACAGTCGTACAATGAGCAGTTCTTC.

This clonotype was detected a few times. V usage is TRBV27 and J usage is TRBJ1-2, with TRBD1 as a possible D gene (5 bases). V gave up 1 base and J gave up 4 bases, with 13 bases separating them. The CDR3 consists of 15 residues. Germline CDR1 reads MNHEY; CDR2 reads SMNVEV (reference sequence). The DNA for the CDR3 is TGTGCCAGCAGTTTATTTGCCGGGGACCTCTATGGCTACACCTTC. Translating gives CASSLFAGDLYGYTF.

V and J are TRBV28 and TRBJ1-2; D is uncertain. Trimming cost V 2 bases and J 0 bases, with 7 bases left between them. The CDR3 consists of 14 residues. The germline V gene encodes CDR1 MDHEN and CDR2 SYDVKM. CDR3 residues: CASSLATPNYGYTF. The CDR3 DNA sequence: TGTGCCAGCAGTTTAGCCACCCCTAACTATGGCTACACCTTC.

This clonotype has a handful of counts. The chain has TRBV11-2 and TRBJ2-2, with D unresolved. Germline CDR1 reads SGHAT; CDR2 reads FQNNGV. This CDR3 contains 14 residues. Trimming pared 6 bases from V and 1 base from J, leaving 9 bases between. CDR3 sequence reads: CASRPLGNTGELFF. The DNA for the CDR3 is TGTGCCAGCAGACCCCTGGGGAACACCGGGGAGCTGTTTTTT.

The chain recombines TRBV28 with TRBJ1-1; TRBD1 matches at 7 bases. Per germline, CDR1 MDHEN and CDR2 SYDVKM. The trim removed 5 bases at V and 0 bases at J, leaving 9 bases unmatched. CDR3 length: 16 amino acids. The CDR3 coding sequence is TGTGCCAGCAGTCCCAGCGAGGGGGCAGTGAACACTGAAGCTTTCTTT. Its translation: CASSPSEGAVNTEAFF.